This T cell receptor (beta chain) was captured in a study of monozygotic twins with inflammatory bowel disease. Looked up from germline, CDR1 is ENHRY and CDR2 is SYGVKD. This CDR3 is built from 12 residues. TCRdb reprocessed the 5' RACE reads and keeps a single row for each CDR3 protein, giving no DNA. The sample has about 130,000 distinct CDR3 sequences. This clonotype was obtained from a human donor with ulcerative colitis or Crohn's disease, or a healthy co-twin of an affected twin (not recorded which). The chain carries TRBV10-3 and TRBJ2-1. Sequencing input: blood. CDR3 protein: CAISKDYNEQFF.